The 12 T cell receptor beta chains given below trace back to one sample, sequenced in a study of T-cell memory formation after mild COVID-19. TCRdb independently ran MiXCR on the 5' RACE reads; one entry per CDR3 protein. The repertoire holds around 340,000 distinct CDR3 sequences, 14% seen once, with approximately 20% in the top ten. The sample comprised PBMCs or a T cell subset sorted from them (not recorded which). The receptors were sampled from a man aged 18 to 30 who had mild COVID-19 (a few samples of this study predate the infection). Cell type and time point are not known.

At least ten counts were recorded for this clonotype. The chain couples TRBV6-5 to TRBJ2-1; D is unclear. Trimming pared 4 bases from V and 8 bases from J, leaving 15 bases between. Germline V CDR1 and CDR2: MNHEY, SVGAGI. This CDR3 is built from 14 residues. The CDR3 spells CASSSLRQPDEQFF. DNA of the CDR3: TGTGCCAGCAGTTCTCTTAGGCAGCCTGATGAGCAGTTCTTC.

V usage is TRBV18 and J usage is TRBJ1-1; TRBD1 matches 8 bases. The germline V gene encodes CDR1 KGHSH and CDR2 LQKENI. The CDR3 is made up of 16 amino acids. V was clipped by 2 bases and J by 4 bases; unmatched bases: 9. CDR3 in amino acids: CASSPISPRGLTEAFF. CDR3 sequence (DNA): TGTGCCAGCTCACCAATATCCCCCAGGGGGCTCACTGAAGCTTTCTTT.

This clonotype was found a few times. The chain couples TRBV20-1 to TRBJ1-6, with 8 bases fitting TRBD1. The CDR3 sequence is 15 residues long. The V and J ends lost 0 bases and 7 bases, in that order; junction bases with no gene match: 5. Germline V gene sequence: CDR1 DFQATT, CDR2 SNEGSKA (reference sequence). The CDR3, as DNA: TGCAGTGCTAGAGATGGCAGACAGGGGAATTCACCCCTCCACTTT. This translates into CSARDGRQGNSPLHF.

This chain connects TRBV10-3 to TRBJ2-3; D is tentatively TRBD1 or TRBD2 (6 bases each). The CDR3 consists of 13 residues. V was cut by 10 bases and J by 4 bases, with 15 bases left in between. Germline CDR1 reads ENHRY; CDR2 reads SYGVKD. The CDR3 region has the DNA TGTGCCACAGGCCGGGGGCCCGCAGATACGCAGTATTTT. Its translation is CATGRGPADTQYF.

This clonotype was counted only a few times. The chain uses TRBV28 and TRBJ2-7; 8 bases are a match to TRBD2. Germline V gene data show CDR1 as MDHEN and CDR2 as SYDVKM. CDR3 length equals 14 residues. V trimming: 5 bases; J trimming: 6 bases; junction bases outside the gene matches: 9. The CDR3 loop is CASSKAGGQVEQYV. CDR3 sequence (DNA): TGTGCCAGCAGTAAGGCGGGGGGCCAGGTCGAGCAGTACGTC.

This clonotype was seen more than once but under ten times. This chain connects TRBV2 to TRBJ2-5, with unresolved D. Per the germline V gene, CDR1 is SNHLY and CDR2 is FYNNEI. The CDR3 has 13 residues. V was shortened by 8 bases and J by 5 bases, with 15 bases between the two germline ends. Here the CDR3 reads CASGRSGEETQYF. The CDR3 DNA sequence: TGTGCCAGCGGACGTAGTGGCGAGGAGACCCAGTACTTC. The full variable domain, completed using reference TRBV2 and TRBJ2-5, is EPEVTQTPSHQVTQMGQEVILRCVPISNHLYFYWYRQILGQKVEFLVSFYNNEISEKSEIFDDQFSVERPDGSNFTLKIRSTKLEDSAMYFCASGRSGEETQYFGPGTRLLVL.

The chain uses TRBV27 and TRBJ1-4; TRBD1 matches at 11 bases. The CDR3 extends over 15 amino acids. Per the germline V gene, CDR1 is MNHEY and CDR2 is SMNVEV (reference sequence). The V gene end was trimmed by 8 bases and the J gene end by 7 bases; junction bases not matched to a gene: 9. CDR3 sequence (DNA): TGTGCCAGCGGACAGGGGGCGGATGTTAGTGAAAAACTGTTTTTT. It translates to CASGQGADVSEKLFF.

The CDR3 coding sequence is TGTGCCAGCTCACCAGGGCATTTAAGCGAGCAGTACTTC. Amino acid sequence: CASSPGHLSEQYF. J is TRBJ2-7 and V is TRBV18; no clear D. The CDR3 extends over 13 amino acids. V was pared by 2 bases and J by 6 bases, with 11 bases between. Looked up from germline, CDR1 is KGHSH and CDR2 is LQKENI.

In its sample, this clonotype was seen a few times. This sequence joins TRBV20-1 and TRBJ2-2, with 9 bases that match TRBD1. V gave up 5 bases and J gave up 5 bases; unmatched junction bases: 9. Per the germline V gene, CDR1 is DFQATT and CDR2 is SNEGSKA (reference sequence). The CDR3 has 15 residues. The CDR3 coding sequence is TGCAGTGCTCGAACCGGCGGGACAGGGACCGGGGAGCTGTTTTTT. Residues: CSARTGGTGTGELFF.

The rearrangement links TRBV6-4 to TRBJ1-4; D not certain. Germline V gene sequence: CDR1 MRHNA, CDR2 SNTAGT. CDR3 length: 15 amino acids. The V and J ends lost 5 bases and 6 bases respectively, with 16 bases between them. The CDR3 nucleotides are TGTGCCAGCAGTACCCCGGAGGGCCAGGATGAAAAACTGTTTTTT. It specifies CASSTPEGQDEKLFF.

The rearrangement joins TRBV18 to TRBJ1-1, with D possibly matching TRBD1 (6 bases). Germline V lookup: CDR1 KGHSH, CDR2 LQKENI. The CDR3 totals 14 residues. Trimming left V 3 bases short and J 5 bases short, with 13 bases between. The CDR3 protein is CASSPPQGLTEAFF. In DNA form, the CDR3 reads TGTGCCAGCTCACCCCCACAGGGTTTGACTGAAGCTTTCTTT.

The rearrangement joins TRBV5-1 to TRBJ2-1; 10 bases align to TRBD2. This CDR3 has 15 residues. The germline V gene has CDR1 SGHRS and CDR2 YFSETQ. Trimming took 6 bases from V and 0 from J; bases not matched to a gene: 3. CDR3 bases: TGCGCCAGCATCCCTAGCGGGAGCTCCTACAATGAGCAGTTCTTC. Translation: CASIPSGSSYNEQFF.